Reported below is one TCR beta chain. The antigen is undetermined. This record belongs to a study of shared clonotypes between healthy human individuals. The assay was immunoSEQ multiplex PCR, and TCRdb's table has in-frame clones only and misses some. The sample shows roughly 2.6 million clones, about 92% of them seen only once. Broader study findings: Roughly 5% of naive CD4 clonotypes were shared across several donors. Larger richness was generally estimated for naive than memory subsets.

Participating donors were healthy, HIV-negative adults free of recent acute infections or vaccinations. Donors, without exception, were Caucasian adults residing in Nashville, Tennessee. This CDR3 is 15 amino acids long. Germline lookup yields CDR1 MNHNS and CDR2 SASEGT. The V and J ends lost 7 bases and 2 bases, in that order; junction bases with no gene match: 10. The source is a man aged 18 to 30 in good health. Sequencing was performed on naive CD4+ T cells sorted from blood. The sample's subset: CD45RA+ positively selected. J is TRBJ1-1 and V is TRBV6-1, with TRBD1 identical over 7 bases. CDR3 sequence reads: CASTKGADFNTEAFF. The DNA for the CDR3 is TGTGCCAGCACCAAGGGGGCAGACTTTAACACTGAAGCTTTCTTT.